This entry is about one TCR beta chain. Its target is unknown. Trimming at V came to 8 bases and at J to 2 bases, leaving 6 bases not matched to a gene. The length of the CDR3 is 15 residues. The germline CDR1 and CDR2 sequences are SGHAT and FQNNGV. Primers: 60 Vbeta forward and 13 Jbeta reverse. Clones were read by immunoSEQ multiplex PCR, and TCRdb kept only the in-frame ones, dropping some. This table has 150,000 to 200,000 clones, 76% appearing once. The data derive from a study of cytomegalovirus exposure and HLA in healthy donors. Findings of the study overall: The authors considered a cluster of highly shared sequence variants likely to be a sequencing artifact.

The sequence was collected from a female donor in good health and CMV-seronegative. Sequencing was carried out using PBMCs. This chain links TRBV11-2 with TRBJ2-5; 12 nucleotides match TRBD2. As DNA, the CDR3 is TGTGCCAGCGGCCCCGGACTAGCGGGGCAAGAGACCCAGTACTTC. It yields the protein CASGPGLAGQETQYF.